One and the same sample provided the 24 T cell receptor beta chains below, sequenced in a study of patients with pleural tuberculosis. TCRdb re-called the reads with MiXCR, one entry per CDR3 protein. Found here are approximately 53,000 distinct CDR3 sequences, about 7.9% of them singletons; the top ten hold 15% to 20%. These receptors all come from a human donor with pleural tuberculosis.

This clonotype was detected a few times. This chain links TRBV29-1 with TRBJ2-7, with D possibly being TRBD1 (6 bases). Germline V gene lookup returns CDR1 SQVTM and CDR2 ANQGSEA. The CDR3 runs 12 residues. The V gene lost 7 bases and the J gene lost 2 bases, with 12 bases spanning the gap. CDR3: CSAEGHTYEQYF. CDR3 nucleotide sequence: TGCAGCGCCGAGGGACATACCTACGAGCAGTACTTC.

This clonotype has just a few counts. This chain uses TRBV5-4 with TRBJ1-6; D gene unclear. Germline V lookup: CDR1 SGHNT, CDR2 YYREEE (reference sequence). The CDR3 runs 14 residues. The ends were cut back, 0 bases at V and 7 bases at J, with 8 bases in the middle. CDR3 coding DNA: TGTGCCAGCAGCTTGGAGGCTCTCAATTCACCCCTCCACTTT. Translation gives CASSLEALNSPLHF. The full variable domain, in which reference TRBV5-4 and TRBJ1-6 provide the parts outside the CDR3, is ETGVTQSPTHLIKTRGQQVTLRCSSQSGHNTVSWYQQALGQGPQFIFQYYREEENGRGNFPPRFSGLQFPNYSSELNVNALELDDSALYLCASSLEALNSPLHFGNGTRLTVT.

This clonotype was seen only a few times. This chain uses TRBV5-1 with TRBJ2-7; 8 positions agree with TRBD1. Germline assignment: CDR1 SGHRS and CDR2 YFSETQ. V shed 0 bases, J shed 2 bases, and the junction held 7 bases outside the gene matches. This CDR3 contains 16 residues. CDR3 DNA: TGCGCCAGCAGCTTGGGACCCTCACAGGGGGCCTACGAGCAGTACTTC. Encoded protein: CASSLGPSQGAYEQYF.

This clonotype was found many times. The chain has TRBV20-1 and TRBJ2-7; D is undetermined. The germline V and J ends were trimmed by 4 bases and 4 bases, with 5 bases remaining between them. The CDR3 is made up of 10 amino acids. The germline CDR1 and CDR2 sequences are DFQATT and SNEGSKA (reference sequence). The CDR3 is CSATLYEQYF. DNA for the CDR3: TGCAGTGCTACTCTTTACGAGCAGTACTTC.

The gene calls are TRBV11-2 and TRBJ1-1; no clear D gene. Trimming took 4 bases from V and 0 from J, leaving 6 bases between them. CDR1 and CDR2 (germline): SGHAT, FQNNGV. This CDR3 is 13 amino acids long. CDR3 DNA sequence: TGTGCCAGCAGCTCCCAGATGAACACTGAAGCTTTCTTT. It translates to CASSSQMNTEAFF. Combining the CDR3 with reference TRBV11-2 and TRBJ1-1 gives the whole variable domain EAGVAQSPRYKIIEKRQSVAFWCNPISGHATLYWYQQILGQGPKLLIQFQNNGVVDDSQLPKDRFSAERLKGVDSTLKIQPAKLEDSAVYLCASSSQMNTEAFFGQGTRLTVV.

This clonotype turned up a few times. This rearrangement joins TRBV11-1 to TRBJ2-1; no clear D gene. The CDR3 has 13 amino acids. Germline values: CDR1 SGHAT, CDR2 FQDESV (reference sequence). V was trimmed by 1 base and J by 7 bases, leaving 8 bases between them. Written as DNA, the CDR3 is TGTGCCAGCAGCTTAGGGGGAAGGAATGAGCAGTTCTTC. Residues: CASSLGGRNEQFF.

The table lists this clonotype with many counts. The chain has TRBV10-2 and TRBJ2-3, with 8 bases matching TRBD1. CDR1 and CDR2 (germline): WSHSY, SAAADI. The CDR3 has 16 amino acids. The trim removed 3 bases at V and 7 bases at J, leaving 12 bases unmatched. The CDR3 DNA is TGCGCCAGCAGTGAAACCGGGACAGGTACACAGAATACGCAGTATTTT. Translation: CASSETGTGTQNTQYF.

This clonotype was observed at least ten times. The genes are TRBV20-1 and TRBJ2-5; D remains ambiguous. Looked up from germline, CDR1 is DFQATT and CDR2 is SNEGSKA (reference sequence). The V gene lost 6 bases and the J gene lost 2 bases, with 10 bases spanning the gap. The CDR3 loop spans 12 amino acids. The CDR3 region is CSAARLQETQYF. CDR3 bases: TGCAGTGCCGCACGGCTACAAGAGACCCAGTACTTC.

This clonotype was picked up many times. The V and J genes are TRBV4-2 and TRBJ2-1; the D call may be TRBD1 or TRBD2 (6 bases each). Germline CDR1 is LGHNA and CDR2 is YNFKEQ. Deletions cut 3 bases from V and 8 bases from J, with 11 bases between. The CDR3 totals 13 residues. CDR3 nucleotides: TGTGCCAGCAGCCAGGGAAGGGGGGATGAGCAGTTCTTC. Its translation is CASSQGRGDEQFF.

V gene TRBV3-1 combines with J gene TRBJ2-7; 9 nucleotides line up with TRBD1. The CDR3 covers 14 residues. Germline loops: CDR1 LGHDT, CDR2 YNNKEL (reference sequence). Trimming removed 1 base from V and 6 bases from J; junction bases left unmatched: 4. The CDR3, as DNA: TGTGCCAGCAGCCAAGGGGGACAGGGAGTCGAGCAGTACTTC. Translated, it gives CASSQGGQGVEQYF.

This clonotype was recorded at least ten times. V gene TRBV6-2 or TRBV6-3 combines with J gene TRBJ1-2; D remains unclear. From germline, CDR1 is MNHEY and CDR2 SVGEGT. This CDR3 has 14 residues. Between the trimmed V and J ends, which lost 4 bases and 1 base, there was a span of 10 bases. The CDR3 region has the DNA TGTGCCAGCAGTTCTCCAAGCGATAACTATGGCTACACCTTC. Encoded protein: CASSSPSDNYGYTF.

In this sample, this clonotype turned up many times. This chain uses TRBV28 with TRBJ1-1, with unresolved D. The CDR3 totals 15 residues. Germline lookup yields CDR1 MDHEN and CDR2 SYDVKM. V was shortened by 10 bases and J by 2 bases, with 20 bases between the two germline ends. Here the CDR3 reads CATEGPGLSNTEAFF. The CDR3 DNA reads TGTGCCACCGAGGGCCCTGGTTTGTCCAACACTGAAGCTTTCTTT.

At least ten counts were recorded for this clonotype. The rearrangement links TRBV11-1 to TRBJ2-2, with D perhaps TRBD1 or TRBD2 (6 bases each). The germline CDR1 and CDR2 sequences are SGHAT and FQDESV (reference sequence). The V end lost 1 base, the J end lost 0 bases, and 12 bases lay between the germline ends. The CDR3 consists of 17 residues. CDR3 residues: CASSLVGGLANTGELFF. The CDR3 DNA reads TGTGCCAGCAGCTTAGTAGGGGGGCTCGCGAACACCGGGGAGCTGTTTTTT.

Comment on this clonotype: This may be a read error: a much more frequent sequence differs by one nucleotide. The chain employs TRBV11-2 and TRBJ1-3, with 7 bases that match TRBD1. This CDR3 has 15 residues. The germline V gene encodes CDR1 SGHAT and CDR2 FQNNGV. The CDR3 region is CASSLDGTAGNTTYF. Written as DNA, the CDR3 is TGTGCCAGCAGCTTGGATGGGACAGCTGGAAACACCACATATTTT. The variable domain in full, completed from reference TRBV11-2 and TRBJ1-3, reads EAGVAQSPRYKIIEKRQSVAFWCNPISGHATLYWYQQILGQGPKLLIQFQNNGVVDDSQLPKDRFSAERLKGVDSTLKIQPAKLEDSAVYLCASSLDGTAGNTTYFGEGSWLTVV.

This clonotype was seen at least ten times. The chain combines TRBV6-2 or TRBV6-3 with TRBJ2-3; D not certain. V lost 6 bases, J lost 6 bases, and 13 bases lay in between. The CDR3 loop spans 13 amino acids. Germline V gives CDR1 MNHEY, CDR2 SVGEGT. In nucleotides, the CDR3 is TGTGCCAGCAGGCCTACAGTGGGGGATACGCAGTATTTT. Translating it yields CASRPTVGDTQYF.

This clonotype was counted at least ten times. The chain recombines TRBV2 with TRBJ1-6; 8 nucleotides align to TRBD1. This CDR3 has 15 amino acids. V trimming: 6 bases; J trimming: 3 bases; junction bases outside the gene matches: 4. Looked up from germline, CDR1 is SNHLY and CDR2 is FYNNEI. CDR3 nucleotides: TGTGCCAGCAGGCAGGACAGGGACTATAATTCACCCCTCCACTTT. Its protein product is CASRQDRDYNSPLHF.

This clonotype was detected only a few times. A clone one base away is much larger, so this may be a read error. This chain joins TRBV25-1 and TRBJ1-6; D is perhaps TRBD1 (6 bases). This CDR3 has 16 amino acids. Germline-derived CDR1 and CDR2 are MGHDK and SYGVNS. Here the CDR3 reads CASRRTGSSHNSPLHF. In nucleotides, the CDR3 is TGTGCCAGCAGACGAACAGGGTCCTCCCATAATTCACCCCTCCACTTT.

This clonotype was detected many times. The V and J genes are TRBV7-3 and TRBJ1-1; the D is unclear. CDR3 size: 15 residues. Trimming removed 0 bases at V and 5 bases at J, with 13 bases between. The germline gives CDR1 SGHTA, CDR2 FQGTGA. Here the CDR3 DNA reads TGTGCCAGCAGCTTAACATGGCGACAAGATACTGAAGCTTTCTTT. It translates to CASSLTWRQDTEAFF. Combining the CDR3 with reference TRBV7-3 and TRBJ1-1 gives the whole variable domain GAGVSQTPSNKVTEKGKYVELRCDPISGHTALYWYRQSLGQGPEFLIYFQGTGAADDSGLPNDRFFAVRPEGSVSTLKIQRTERGDSAVYLCASSLTWRQDTEAFFGQGTRLTVV.

This clonotype was recorded many times. J is TRBJ2-7 and V is TRBV12-3 or TRBV12-4; a weak D match, TRBD2 (5 bases). The CDR3 consists of 11 residues. V lost 3 bases and J 7 bases, leaving 7 bases between the germline ends. DNA of the CDR3: TGTGCCAGCAGTTTTGGGAGAGAGCAGTACGTC. This gives the protein CASSFGREQYV.

The rearrangement links TRBV29-1 to TRBJ1-2; TRBD1 agrees at 10 bases. V was clipped by 6 bases and J by 7 bases; unmatched bases: 8. The CDR3 sequence is 13 residues long. Per the germline V gene, CDR1 is SQVTM and CDR2 is ANQGSEA. The CDR3 region has the DNA TGCAGCGTGGGACAGGGGATCCTTAGTGGCTACACCTTC. Translated: CSVGQGILSGYTF.

Judged by abundance, this clonotype is medium-sized (0.01 to 0.1%). The chain recombines TRBV28 with TRBJ1-5; 8 nucleotides align to TRBD1. Per germline, CDR1 MDHEN and CDR2 SYDVKM. The length of the CDR3 is 13 residues. The junction had 6 bases not matched to a gene; V was cut back by 8 bases and J by 6 bases. The CDR3 protein is CASCDRGGQPQHF. DNA for the CDR3: TGTGCCAGCTGTGACAGGGGAGGTCAGCCCCAGCATTTT.

This clonotype was recorded many times. The chain couples TRBV27 to TRBJ1-5; 7 positions agree with TRBD1. The V segment lost 5 bases and the J segment 4 bases; nucleotides outside the gene matches: 8. The CDR3 loop spans 15 amino acids. Germline V gives CDR1 MNHEY, CDR2 SMNVEV (reference sequence). The CDR3 sequence: CASSQNRGGNQPQHF. The CDR3 DNA reads TGTGCCAGCAGTCAAAACAGGGGAGGGAATCAGCCCCAGCATTTT.

This clonotype was seen ten or more times. This sequence may be a read error, since a much larger clone differs from it by one base. The chain couples TRBV6-1 to TRBJ2-1; no clear D. CDR3 length: 13 residues. Per the germline V gene, CDR1 is MNHNS and CDR2 is SASEGT. Trimming removed 0 bases from V and 10 bases from J, with 10 bases in between. The DNA for the CDR3 is TGTGCCAGCAGTGAAGCCTTTTTGAGAGAGCAGTTCTTC. Amino acid sequence: CASSEAFLREQFF.

This clonotype was seen repeatedly, ten times or more. The V gene is TRBV19, the J gene TRBJ1-2; D unclear. Germline V gene lookup returns CDR1 LNHDA and CDR2 SQIVND (reference sequence). The CDR3 has 14 residues. Trimming removed 3 bases from V and 1 base from J, with 9 bases in between. CDR3 nucleotides: TGTGCCAGTAGTATTCAACCGCTTAACTATGGCTACACCTTC. Its translation: CASSIQPLNYGYTF.